This T cell receptor (beta chain) was sequenced in a study of tumor-infiltrating lymphocytes in oesophageal squamous cell carcinoma. TCRdb re-called the PCR reads through MiXCR, storing one row per CDR3 protein. The sample has around 19,000 distinct CDR3 sequences, about 50% seen once; the top ten hold around two fifths. Trimming removed 2 bases from V and 6 bases from J, with 5 bases in between. The CDR3 length is 11 residues. Germline CDR1 and CDR2: SGHVS and FNYEAQ. The chain carries TRBV7-6 and TRBJ2-7; D uncertain. Sequencing was done on a sample of normal esophageal tissue next to the tumor. The receptor was derived from a female donor with esophageal squamous cell carcinoma. CDR3 residues: CASSLSGEQYF. The CDR3 region has the DNA TGTGCCAGCAGCTTATCTGGCGAGCAGTACTTC.